These T cell receptor beta chains were read from a single sample in a study of radiotherapy plus CTLA-4 blockade in lung cancer. Clones were sequenced by immunoSEQ multiplex PCR, and TCRdb holds only the in-frame ones, with some missing. The profile shows more than 40,000 clones, more than 70% of them singletons. The specimen comprised peripheral blood, sampled from a patient treated with radiotherapy plus ipilimumab. These receptors were obtained from a human donor with non-small cell lung cancer who had stable disease on radiotherapy plus ipilimumab. The CDR3 runs from the conserved cysteine through the conserved F or W. A D gene is named only where the DNA matches it firmly. Size is omitted from some rows. Given values are once, few, many or a class for expanded clones.

few	TRBD1	TRBV28	TRBJ1-3	CASSLLGGTGSGNTIYF	TGTGCCAGCAGTTTATTGGGTGGGACAGGGTCTGGAAACACCATATATTTT
once	TRBD1	TRBV27	TRBJ1-2	CASRLDAGTGDSNYGYTF	TGTGCCAGCAGGTTAGACGCCGGGACAGGGGATTCTAACTATGGCTACACCTTC
.	.	TRBV6-1	TRBJ1-3	CASSDSGSGNTIYF	TGTGCCAGCAGTGATTCGGGATCTGGAAACACCATATATTTT
.	.	TRBV13	TRBJ2-2	CASSLLQVNTGELFF	TGTGCCAGCAGCTTACTACAGGTTAACACCGGGGAGCTGTTTTTT
few	TRBD1	TRBV13	TRBJ2-7	CASSLGRGLSEQYF	TGTGCCAGCAGCTTAGGCAGGGGGCTTAGCGAGCAGTACTTC
.	.	TRBV2	TRBJ1-5	CASTPGPMQPQHF	TGTGCCAGTACTCCGGGACCGATGCAGCCCCAGCATTTT
once	.	TRBV6-6	TRBJ1-2	CASSYTTARGYTF	TGTGCCAGCAGTTACACAACCGCTCGGGGCTACACCTTC
once	TRBD1	TRBV5-8	TRBJ2-3	CASSSLDRGLDTQYF	TGTGCCAGCAGCTCACTCGACAGGGGGCTGGATACGCAGTATTTT
.	.	TRBV6-1	TRBJ2-5	CASSWAGTPKETQYF	TGTGCCAGCAGTTGGGCCGGGACTCCCAAAGAGACCCAGTACTTC
many	.	TRBV6-6	TRBJ1-3	CASSPVLGGGNTIYF	TGTGCCAGCAGTCCCGTCCTGGGAGGAGGAAACACCATATATTTT
.	.	TRBV27	TRBJ1-1	CASSLLIGGVLTEAFF	TGTGCCAGCAGTCTACTCATCGGGGGTGTATTAACTGAAGCTTTCTTT
.	.	TRBV6-6	TRBJ2-3	CASNEMGLTDTQYF	TGTGCCAGCAACGAAATGGGCTTAACAGATACGCAGTATTTT
.	.	TRBV4-1	TRBJ2-5	CASSQESAGRAETQYF	TGCGCCAGCAGCCAAGAATCGGCAGGTAGGGCGGAGACCCAGTACTTC
.	TRBD2	TRBV4-1	TRBJ2-7	CASSQVRTSGSYEQYF	TGCGCCAGCAGCCAAGTTAGGACTAGCGGCTCCTACGAGCAGTACTTC
once	.	TRBV4-3	TRBJ2-1	CASSPLYWGSYNEQFF	TGCGCCAGCAGCCCGTTATACTGGGGCTCCTACAATGAGCAGTTCTTC
.	.	TRBV19	TRBJ2-5	CASSIDPTRQDGQYF	TGTGCCAGTAGTATAGACCCTACTCGTCAGGACGGACAGTACTTC
.	.	TRBV18	TRBJ1-3	CASSAGSAGNTIYF	TGTGCCAGCTCCGCCGGTTCGGCTGGAAACACCATATATTTT
.	TRBD2	TRBV10-3	TRBJ2-3	CAIRATSVGTDTQYF	TGTGCCATCAGGGCGACTAGCGTAGGCACAGATACGCAGTATTTT
.	.	TRBV11-2	TRBJ1-5	CASSQGISAQPQHF	TGTGCCAGCAGCCAAGGAATCTCCGCACAGCCCCAGCATTTT
.	.	TRBV9	TRBJ1-1	CASSRTGWNTEAFF	TGTGCCAGCAGCAGGACTGGATGGAACACTGAAGCTTTTTTT